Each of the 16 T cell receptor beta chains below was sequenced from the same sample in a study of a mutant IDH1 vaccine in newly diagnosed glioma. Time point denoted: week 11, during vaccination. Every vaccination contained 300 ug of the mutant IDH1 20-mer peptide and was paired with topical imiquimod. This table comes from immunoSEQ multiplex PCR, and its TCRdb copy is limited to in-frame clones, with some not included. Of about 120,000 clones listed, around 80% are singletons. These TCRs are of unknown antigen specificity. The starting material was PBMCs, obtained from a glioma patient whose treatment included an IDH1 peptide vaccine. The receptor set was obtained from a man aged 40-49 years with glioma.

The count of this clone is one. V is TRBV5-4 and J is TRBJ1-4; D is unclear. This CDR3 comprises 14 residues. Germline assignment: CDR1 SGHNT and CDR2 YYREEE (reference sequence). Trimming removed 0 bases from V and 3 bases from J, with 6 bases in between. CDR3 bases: TGTGCCAGCAGCTTGGAGCAGCCTAATGAAAAACTGTTTTTT. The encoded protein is CASSLEQPNEKLFF.

The CDR3 protein is CASSLFDFEDYSYEQYF. In DNA, the CDR3 is TGTGCCAGCAGCTTATTTGACTTCGAGGACTACTCCTACGAGCAGTACTTC. The chain employs TRBV7-9 and TRBJ2-7, with D tentatively TRBD2 (6 bases). Between the trimmed V and J ends, which lost 2 bases and 0 bases, there was a span of 17 bases. The CDR3 is made up of 17 amino acids. Per germline, CDR1 SEHNR and CDR2 FQNEAQ (reference sequence).

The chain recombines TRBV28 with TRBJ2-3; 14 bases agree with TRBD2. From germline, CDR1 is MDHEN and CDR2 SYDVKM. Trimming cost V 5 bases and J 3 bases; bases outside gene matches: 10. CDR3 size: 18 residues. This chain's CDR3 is CASSRTGTSGSLTDTQYF. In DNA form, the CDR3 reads TGTGCCAGCAGTCGGACCGGGACTAGCGGGAGTCTAACAGATACGCAGTATTTT.

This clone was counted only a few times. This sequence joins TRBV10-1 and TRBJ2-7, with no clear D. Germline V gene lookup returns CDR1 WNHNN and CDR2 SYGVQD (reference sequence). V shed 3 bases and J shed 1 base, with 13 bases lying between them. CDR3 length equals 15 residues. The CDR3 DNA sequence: TGCGCCAGCAGTGACCCCACGACGGGTTCCTACGAGCAGTACTTC. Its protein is CASSDPTTGSYEQYF.

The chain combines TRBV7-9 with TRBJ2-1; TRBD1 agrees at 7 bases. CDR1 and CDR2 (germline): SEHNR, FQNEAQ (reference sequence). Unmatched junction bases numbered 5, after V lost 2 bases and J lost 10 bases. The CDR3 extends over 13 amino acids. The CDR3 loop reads CASSLQGVREQFF. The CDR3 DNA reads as TGTGCCAGCAGCTTACAGGGGGTAAGGGAGCAGTTCTTC.

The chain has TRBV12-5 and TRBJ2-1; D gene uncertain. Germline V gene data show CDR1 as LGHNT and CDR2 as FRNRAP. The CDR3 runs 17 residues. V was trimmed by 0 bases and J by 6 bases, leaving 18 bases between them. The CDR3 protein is CASGLVLTGIKANEQFF. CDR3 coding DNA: TGTGCTAGTGGTTTGGTACTTACGGGCATCAAAGCCAATGAGCAGTTCTTC.

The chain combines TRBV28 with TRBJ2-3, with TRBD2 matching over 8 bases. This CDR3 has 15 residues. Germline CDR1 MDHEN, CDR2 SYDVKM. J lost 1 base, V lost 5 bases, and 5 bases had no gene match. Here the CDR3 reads CASSRTAGGTDTQYF. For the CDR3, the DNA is TGTGCCAGCAGTCGGACAGCGGGAGGCACAGATACGCAGTATTTT.

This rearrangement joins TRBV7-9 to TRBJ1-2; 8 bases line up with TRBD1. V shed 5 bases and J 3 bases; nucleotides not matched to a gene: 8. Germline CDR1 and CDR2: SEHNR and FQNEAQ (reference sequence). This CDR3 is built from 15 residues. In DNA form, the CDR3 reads TGTGCCAGCAGCCTGGGACAGGTGAATTACTATGGCTACACCTTC. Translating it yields CASSLGQVNYYGYTF.

CDR3 residues: CASSQEGQGINQPQHF. The CDR3 DNA reads as TGCGCCAGCAGCCAAGAAGGACAGGGAATCAATCAGCCCCAGCATTTT. The V call is TRBV4-1, the J call TRBJ1-5; 8 bases agree with TRBD1. Germline V gene sequence: CDR1 MGHRA, CDR2 YSYEKL. This CDR3 is 16 amino acids long. The ends lost 0 bases at V and 3 bases at J; junction bases unmatched: 4.

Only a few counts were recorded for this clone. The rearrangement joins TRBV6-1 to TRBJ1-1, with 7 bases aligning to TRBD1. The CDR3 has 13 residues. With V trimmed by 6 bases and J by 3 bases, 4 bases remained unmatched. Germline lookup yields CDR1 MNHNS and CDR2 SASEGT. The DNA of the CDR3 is TGTGCCAGCAGCAAAACAGGGGACACTGAAGCTTTCTTT. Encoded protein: CASSKTGDTEAFF.

The CDR3 protein is CSVEIGSSGRETQYF. As DNA, the CDR3 is TGCAGCGTTGAAATAGGGAGTAGCGGGAGAGAGACCCAGTACTTC. This chain uses TRBV29-1 with TRBJ2-5; 9 bases align to TRBD2. The V and J ends lost 2 bases and 4 bases, in that order; junction bases with no gene match: 8. Germline CDR1 is SQVTM and CDR2 is ANQGSEA. CDR3 length equals 15 residues.

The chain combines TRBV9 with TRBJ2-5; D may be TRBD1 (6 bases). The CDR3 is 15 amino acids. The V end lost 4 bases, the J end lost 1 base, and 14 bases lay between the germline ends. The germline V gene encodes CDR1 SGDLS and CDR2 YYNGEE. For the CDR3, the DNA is TGTGCCAGCAGCTACCGGGACAACTTCCAAGAGACCCAGTACTTC. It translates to CASSYRDNFQETQYF.

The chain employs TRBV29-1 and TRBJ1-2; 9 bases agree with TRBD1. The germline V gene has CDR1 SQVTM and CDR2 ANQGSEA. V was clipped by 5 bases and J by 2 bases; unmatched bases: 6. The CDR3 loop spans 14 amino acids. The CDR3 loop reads CSVLQGAVNYGYTF. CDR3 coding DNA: TGCAGCGTTTTACAGGGGGCTGTCAACTATGGCTACACCTTC.

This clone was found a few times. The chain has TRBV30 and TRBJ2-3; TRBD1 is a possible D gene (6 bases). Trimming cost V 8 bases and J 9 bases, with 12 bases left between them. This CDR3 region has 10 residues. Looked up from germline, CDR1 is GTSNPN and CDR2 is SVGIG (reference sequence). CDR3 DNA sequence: TGTGCCGGGATAGACAGGACGCAGTATTTT. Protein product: CAGIDRTQYF.

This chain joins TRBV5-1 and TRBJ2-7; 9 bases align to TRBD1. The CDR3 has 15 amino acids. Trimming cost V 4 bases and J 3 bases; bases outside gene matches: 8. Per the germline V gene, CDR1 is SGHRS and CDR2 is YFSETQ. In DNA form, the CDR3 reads TGCGCCAGCAGCCTCTTTGGGACAGGGATCTACGAGCAGTACTTC. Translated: CASSLFGTGIYEQYF.

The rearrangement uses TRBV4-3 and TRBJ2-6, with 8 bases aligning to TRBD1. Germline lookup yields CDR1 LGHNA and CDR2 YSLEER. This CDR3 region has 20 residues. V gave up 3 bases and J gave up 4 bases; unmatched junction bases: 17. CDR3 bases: TGCGCCAGCAGCCAGGGTCCTGGCAGGGGGCCTCCCGGCGGGGCCAACGTCCTGACTTTC. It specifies CASSQGPGRGPPGGANVLTF.